These T cell receptor beta chains were read from a single sample in a study of glioma-infiltrating T cells after dendritic cell vaccination. Sequenced by immunoSEQ multiplex PCR; TCRdb stores in-frame clones only, minus some. The sample shows fewer than 70,000 clones, over 75% of them seen only once. The sequenced sample was blood, obtained after dendritic cell vaccination. The receptors stem from a human donor with glioblastoma. Each CDR3 is given with its conserved first and last residue. D genes are given only for firm matches. The size field is filled for only some rows; it gives once, few, many or a size class.

v_call	d_call	clone_size	j_call	cdr3_nt	cdr3_aa
TRBV7-2	NA	few	TRBJ2-3	TGTGCCAGCAGCTTGGCGGTCCCCTCCATCCATACGCAGTATTTT	CASSLAVPSIHTQYF
TRBV19	NA	NA	TRBJ2-3	TGTGCCAGTAGTATTGTATTCGGCACAGATACGCAGTATTTT	CASSIVFGTDTQYF
TRBV13	NA	NA	TRBJ1-1	TGTGCCAGCAGCTTAGGGGGGCGGACTGAAGCTTTCTTT	CASSLGGRTEAFF
TRBV28	NA	NA	TRBJ1-2	TGTGCCAGCACCGAAACTGGGGACTTTAACTATGGCTACACCTTC	CASTETGDFNYGYTF
TRBV4-3	NA	once	TRBJ1-1	TGCGCCAGCAGCCAAGATCGTGGGGGGTCCGCTTTCTTT	CASSQDRGGSAFF
TRBV27	TRBD2	NA	TRBJ2-3	TGTGCCAGCAGTTCAGGACTAGTCATTGGAGATACGCAGTATTTT	CASSSGLVIGDTQYF
TRBV5-4	TRBD1	NA	TRBJ2-2	TGTGCCAGCAGACCTGGACAGGGCACCGGGGAGCTGTTTTTT	CASRPGQGTGELFF
TRBV6-5	NA	NA	TRBJ1-3	TGTGCCAGCAGCGCGGGCAGGTTGGACACCATATATTTT	CASSAGRLDTIYF
TRBV2	NA	NA	TRBJ2-1	TGTGCCAGCAGTGATCTCGGGGGCTCCTACAATGAGCAGTTCTTC	CASSDLGGSYNEQFF
TRBV5-6	NA	NA	TRBJ2-5	TGTGCCAGCAGCTTTCGGGCGGGGCAAGAGACCCAGTACTTC	CASSFRAGQETQYF
TRBV10-1	TRBD1	NA	TRBJ2-1	TGCGCCAGCAGTAGGAGTGGGACAGGGGGATACAATGAGCAGTTCTTC	CASSRSGTGGYNEQFF
TRBV7-2	NA	NA	TRBJ1-4	TGTGCCAGCAGCGTACAATCGGGGGCAACTAATGAAAAACTGTTTTTT	CASSVQSGATNEKLFF
TRBV19	TRBD1	NA	TRBJ1-5	TGTGCCACCGGGGACAGGGGGGGGTATAGCAATCAGCCCCAGCATTTT	CATGDRGGYSNQPQHF
TRBV5-4	TRBD2	NA	TRBJ2-1	TGTGCCAGCAGCATGGGGGGGGGAAGAACCAATGAGCAGTTCTTC	CASSMGGGRTNEQFF
TRBV7-2	NA	NA	TRBJ1-3	TGTGCCAGCAGCTTAGCGCGGGGGGGAAACACCATATATTTT	CASSLARGGNTIYF
TRBV4-2	TRBD1	NA	TRBJ2-7	TGTGCCAGCAGCCGATCCGGGACAGGGAACTCCTACGAGCAGTACTTC	CASSRSGTGNSYEQYF
TRBV4-1	NA	NA	TRBJ2-2	TGCGCCAGCAGCCAAGAAGGGAGCAGAGGAACGAACACCGGGGAGCTGTTTTTT	CASSQEGSRGTNTGELFF
TRBV30	NA	NA	TRBJ2-2	TGTGCCTGGAGAAAGACAGGGAACACCGGGGAGCTGTTTTTT	CAWRKTGNTGELFF